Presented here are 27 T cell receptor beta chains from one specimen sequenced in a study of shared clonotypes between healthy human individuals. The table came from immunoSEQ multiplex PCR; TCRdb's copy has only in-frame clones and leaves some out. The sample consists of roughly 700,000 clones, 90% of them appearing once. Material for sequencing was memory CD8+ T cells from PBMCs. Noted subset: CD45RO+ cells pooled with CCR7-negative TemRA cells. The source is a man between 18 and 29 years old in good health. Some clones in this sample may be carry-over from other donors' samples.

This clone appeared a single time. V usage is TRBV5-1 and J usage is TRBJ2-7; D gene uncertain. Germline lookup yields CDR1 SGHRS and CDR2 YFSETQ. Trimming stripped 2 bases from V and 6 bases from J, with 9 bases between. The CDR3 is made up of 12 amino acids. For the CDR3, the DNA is TGCGCCAGCAGCTTTGAGCTGGGCGAGCAGTACTTC. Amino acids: CASSFELGEQYF.

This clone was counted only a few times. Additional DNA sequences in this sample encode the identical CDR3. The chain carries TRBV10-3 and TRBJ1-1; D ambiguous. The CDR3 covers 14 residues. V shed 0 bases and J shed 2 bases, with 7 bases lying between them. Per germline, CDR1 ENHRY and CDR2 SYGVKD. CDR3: CAISESTANTEAFF. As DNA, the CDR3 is TGTGCCATCAGTGAGTCAACAGCCAACACTGAAGCTTTCTTT.

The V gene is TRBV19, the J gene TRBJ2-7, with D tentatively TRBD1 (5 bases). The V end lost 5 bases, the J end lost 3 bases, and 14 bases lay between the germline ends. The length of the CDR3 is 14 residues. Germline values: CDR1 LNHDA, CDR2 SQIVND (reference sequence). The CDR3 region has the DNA TGTGCCAGTAGTGCAGGCGACAGCCGCTACGAGCAGTACTTC. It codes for CASSAGDSRYEQYF.

The CDR3 protein is CASSEWGGNYGYTF. The CDR3, as DNA: TGTGCCAGCAGTGAATGGGGGGGTAACTATGGCTACACCTTC. The chain couples TRBV2 to TRBJ1-2; tentative D call: TRBD1 (5 bases). The CDR3 consists of 14 residues. CDR1 is SNHLY and CDR2 is FYNNEI in the germline V gene. The germline V and J ends were trimmed by 2 bases and 1 base, with 8 bases remaining between them.

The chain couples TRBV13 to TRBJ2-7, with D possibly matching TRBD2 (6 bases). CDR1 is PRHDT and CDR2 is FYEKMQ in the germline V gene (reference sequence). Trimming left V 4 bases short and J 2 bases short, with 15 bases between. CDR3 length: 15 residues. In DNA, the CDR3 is TGTGCCAGCAGCTCTGGGACTCCCACGGCCTACGAGCAGTACTTC. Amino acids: CASSSGTPTAYEQYF.

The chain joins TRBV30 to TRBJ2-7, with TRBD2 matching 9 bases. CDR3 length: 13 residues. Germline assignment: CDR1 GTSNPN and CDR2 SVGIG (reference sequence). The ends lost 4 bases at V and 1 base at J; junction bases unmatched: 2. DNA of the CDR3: TGTGCCTGGACTAGCGGGGTATCCTACGAGCAGTACTTC. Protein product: CAWTSGVSYEQYF.

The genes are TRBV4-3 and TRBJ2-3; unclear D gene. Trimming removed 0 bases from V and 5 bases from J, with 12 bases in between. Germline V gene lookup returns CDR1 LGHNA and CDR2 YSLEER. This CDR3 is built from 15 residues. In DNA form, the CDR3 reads TGCGCCAGCAGCCAAGACCTGGGTTCAAGAGATACGCAGTATTTT. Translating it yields CASSQDLGSRDTQYF.

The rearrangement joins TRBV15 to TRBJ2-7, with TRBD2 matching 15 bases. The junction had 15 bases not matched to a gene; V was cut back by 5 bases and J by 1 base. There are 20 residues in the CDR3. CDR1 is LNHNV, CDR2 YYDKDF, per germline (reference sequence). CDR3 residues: CATSGGGRGLAGGRSYEQYF. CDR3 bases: TGTGCCACCAGCGGCGGGGGCCGGGGACTAGCGGGAGGACGGTCCTACGAGCAGTACTTC.

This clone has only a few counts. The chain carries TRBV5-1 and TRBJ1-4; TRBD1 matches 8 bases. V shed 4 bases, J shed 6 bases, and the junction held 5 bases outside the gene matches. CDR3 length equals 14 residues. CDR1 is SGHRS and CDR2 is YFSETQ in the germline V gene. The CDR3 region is CASSVSGQDEKLFF. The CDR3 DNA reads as TGCGCCAGCAGCGTGTCGGGACAGGATGAAAAACTGTTTTTT.

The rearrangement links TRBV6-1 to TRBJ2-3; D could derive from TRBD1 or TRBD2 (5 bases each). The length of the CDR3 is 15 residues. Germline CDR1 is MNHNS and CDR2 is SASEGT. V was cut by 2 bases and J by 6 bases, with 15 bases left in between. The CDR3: CASSERRWGLDTQYF. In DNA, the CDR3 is TGTGCCAGCAGTGAAAGGCGGTGGGGGTTGGATACGCAGTATTTT.

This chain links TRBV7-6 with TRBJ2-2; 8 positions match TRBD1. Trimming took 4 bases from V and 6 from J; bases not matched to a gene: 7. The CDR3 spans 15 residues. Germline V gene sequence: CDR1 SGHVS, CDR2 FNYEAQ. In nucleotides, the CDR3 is TGTGCCAGCAGCTCACGGACAGGGATTCCCGGGGAGCTGTTTTTT. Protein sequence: CASSSRTGIPGELFF.

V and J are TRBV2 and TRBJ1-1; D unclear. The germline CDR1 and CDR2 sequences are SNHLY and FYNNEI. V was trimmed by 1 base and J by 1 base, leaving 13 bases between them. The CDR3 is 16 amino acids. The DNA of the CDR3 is TGTGCCAGCAGTGAAGGGACCGAAGGAAGGAACACTGAAGCTTTCTTT. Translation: CASSEGTEGRNTEAFF.

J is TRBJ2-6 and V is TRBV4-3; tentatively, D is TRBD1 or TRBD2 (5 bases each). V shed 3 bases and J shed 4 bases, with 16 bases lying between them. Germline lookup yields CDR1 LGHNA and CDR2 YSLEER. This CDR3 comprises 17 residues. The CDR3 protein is CASSHRGERVGANVLTF. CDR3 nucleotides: TGCGCCAGCAGCCACCGAGGGGAGAGGGTCGGGGCCAACGTCCTGACTTTC.

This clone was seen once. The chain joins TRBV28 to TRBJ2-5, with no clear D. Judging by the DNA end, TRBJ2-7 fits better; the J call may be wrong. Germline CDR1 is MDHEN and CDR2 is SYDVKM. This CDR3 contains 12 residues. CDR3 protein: CASSQISYEQYF. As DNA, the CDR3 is TGTGCCAGCAGTCAAATATCCTACGAGCAGTACTTC.

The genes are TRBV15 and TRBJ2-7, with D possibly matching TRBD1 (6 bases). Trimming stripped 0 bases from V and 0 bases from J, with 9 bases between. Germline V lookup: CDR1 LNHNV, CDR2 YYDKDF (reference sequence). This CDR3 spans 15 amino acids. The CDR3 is CATSREYRDSYEQYF. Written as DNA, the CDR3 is TGTGCCACCAGCAGAGAGTACAGGGACTCCTACGAGCAGTACTTC.

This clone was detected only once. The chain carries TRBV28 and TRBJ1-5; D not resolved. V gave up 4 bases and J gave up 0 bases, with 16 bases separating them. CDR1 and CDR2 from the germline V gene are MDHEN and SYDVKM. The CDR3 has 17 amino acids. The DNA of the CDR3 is TGTGCCAGCAGTTCCGCCAGGTGGATTTATAGCAATCAGCCCCAGCATTTT. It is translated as CASSSARWIYSNQPQHF.

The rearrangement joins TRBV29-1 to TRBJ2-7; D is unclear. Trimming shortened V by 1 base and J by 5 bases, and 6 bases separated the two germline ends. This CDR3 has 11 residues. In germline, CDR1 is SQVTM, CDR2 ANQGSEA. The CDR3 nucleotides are TGCAGCGTTGAAGGAAGGGACGAGCAGTACTTC. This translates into CSVEGRDEQYF.

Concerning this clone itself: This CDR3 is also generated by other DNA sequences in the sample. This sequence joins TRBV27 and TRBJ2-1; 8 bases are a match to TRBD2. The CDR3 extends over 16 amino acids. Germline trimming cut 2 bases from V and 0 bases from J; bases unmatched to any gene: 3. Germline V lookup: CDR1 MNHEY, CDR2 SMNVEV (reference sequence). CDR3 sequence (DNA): TGTGCCAGCAGTTTAGCTGGGACTAGCTCCTACAATGAGCAGTTCTTC. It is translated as CASSLAGTSSYNEQFF.

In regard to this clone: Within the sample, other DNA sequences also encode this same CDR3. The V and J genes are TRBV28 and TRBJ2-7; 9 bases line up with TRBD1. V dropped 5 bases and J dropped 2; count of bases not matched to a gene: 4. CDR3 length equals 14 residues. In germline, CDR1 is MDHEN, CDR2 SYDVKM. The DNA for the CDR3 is TGTGCCAGCAGTCCCCGGACAGGGGCCTACGAGCAGTACTTC. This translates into CASSPRTGAYEQYF.

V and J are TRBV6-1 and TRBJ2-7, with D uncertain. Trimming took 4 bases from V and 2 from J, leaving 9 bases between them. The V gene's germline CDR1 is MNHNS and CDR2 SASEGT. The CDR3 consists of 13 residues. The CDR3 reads CASSVEITYEQYF. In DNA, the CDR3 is TGTGCCAGCAGTGTTGAGATAACCTACGAGCAGTACTTC.

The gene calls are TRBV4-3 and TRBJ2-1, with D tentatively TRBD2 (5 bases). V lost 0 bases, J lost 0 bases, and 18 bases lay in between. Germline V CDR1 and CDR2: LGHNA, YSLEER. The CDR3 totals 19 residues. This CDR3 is CASSQDADQASLSYNEQFF. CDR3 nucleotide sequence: TGCGCCAGCAGCCAAGATGCGGATCAGGCTAGCCTCTCCTACAATGAGCAGTTCTTC.

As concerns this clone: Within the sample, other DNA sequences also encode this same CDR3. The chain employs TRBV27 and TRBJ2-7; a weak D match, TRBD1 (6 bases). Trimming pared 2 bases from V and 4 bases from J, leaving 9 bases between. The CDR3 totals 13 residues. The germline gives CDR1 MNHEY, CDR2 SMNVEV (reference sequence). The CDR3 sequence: CASSLGQTYEQYF. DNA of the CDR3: TGTGCCAGCAGTTTAGGACAGACATACGAGCAGTACTTC.

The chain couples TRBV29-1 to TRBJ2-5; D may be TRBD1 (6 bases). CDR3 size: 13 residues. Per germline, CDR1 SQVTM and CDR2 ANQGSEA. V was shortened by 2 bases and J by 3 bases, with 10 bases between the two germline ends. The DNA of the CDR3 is TGCAGCGTTGAATTTTGGACAGAAGAGACCCAGTACTTC. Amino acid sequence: CSVEFWTEETQYF. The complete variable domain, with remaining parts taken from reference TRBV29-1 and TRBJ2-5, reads SAVISQKPSRDICQRGTSLTIQCQVDSQVTMMFWYRQQPGQSLTLIATANQGSEATYESGFVIDKFPISRPNLTFSTLTVSNMSPEDSSIYLCSVEFWTEETQYFGPGTRLLVL.

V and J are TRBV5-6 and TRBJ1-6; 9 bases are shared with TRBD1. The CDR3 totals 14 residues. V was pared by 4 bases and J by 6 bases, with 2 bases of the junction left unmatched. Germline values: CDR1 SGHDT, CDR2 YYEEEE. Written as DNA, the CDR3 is TGTGCCAGCAGCCCGGGACAGGGTAATTCACCCCTCCACTTT. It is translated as CASSPGQGNSPLHF.

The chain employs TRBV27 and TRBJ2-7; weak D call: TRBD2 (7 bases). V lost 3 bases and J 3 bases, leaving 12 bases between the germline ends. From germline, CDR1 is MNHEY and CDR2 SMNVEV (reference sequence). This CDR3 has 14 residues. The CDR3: CASSFRGAYYEQYF. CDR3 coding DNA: TGTGCCAGCAGTTTTCGGGGGGCTTACTACGAGCAGTACTTC.

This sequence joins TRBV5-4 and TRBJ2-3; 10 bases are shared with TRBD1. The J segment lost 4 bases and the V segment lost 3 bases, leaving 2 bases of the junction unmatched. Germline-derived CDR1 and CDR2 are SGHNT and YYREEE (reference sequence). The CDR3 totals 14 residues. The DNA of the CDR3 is TGTGCCAGCAGCTGGGACAGGGGTTCAGATACGCAGTATTTT. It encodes CASSWDRGSDTQYF.

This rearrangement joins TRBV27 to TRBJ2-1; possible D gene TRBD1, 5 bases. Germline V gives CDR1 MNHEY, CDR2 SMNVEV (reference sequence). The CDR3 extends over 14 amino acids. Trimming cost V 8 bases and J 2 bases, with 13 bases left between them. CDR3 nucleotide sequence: TGTGCCAGCCGACAGAATCATCCCTACAATGAGCAGTTCTTC. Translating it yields CASRQNHPYNEQFF.